The 6 T cell receptor beta chains listed next were all sequenced from one sample in a study of identical twins. From the 5' RACE reads, TCRdb called clonotypes with MiXCR, one entry per CDR3 protein. The sample records approximately 590,000 distinct CDR3 sequences, 9.5% to 10% being singletons. These data were likewise used in another study, on yellow fever vaccine responses in identical twins.

The specimen sequenced was PBMCs. The source is a woman aged 18-29 years in good health.

This clonotype was counted at least ten times. This chain connects TRBV2 to TRBJ2-2; 10 nucleotides align to TRBD1. CDR1 is SNHLY and CDR2 is FYNNEI in the germline V gene. The CDR3 is 15 residues long. V lost 8 bases and J lost 4; bases outside the gene matches: 7. In DNA form, the CDR3 reads TGTGCCAGCTCGGGACAGGGGATGGGCACCGGGGAGCTGTTTTTT. It yields the protein CASSGQGMGTGELFF. Full variable domain (remainder filled in from reference TRBV2 and TRBJ2-2): EPEVTQTPSHQVTQMGQEVILRCVPISNHLYFYWYRQILGQKVEFLVSFYNNEISEKSEIFDDQFSVERPDGSNFTLKIRSTKLEDSAMYFCASSGQGMGTGELFFGEGSRLTVL.

A few counts support this clonotype. The rearrangement uses TRBV12-3 or TRBV12-4 and TRBJ2-7; D remains ambiguous. The CDR3 length is 14 residues. Between the trimmed V and J ends, which lost 3 bases and 0 bases, there was a span of 9 bases. CDR3 coding DNA: TGTGCCAGCAGTTTGGACCCCAGCTCCTACGAGCAGTACTTC. This gives the protein CASSLDPSSYEQYF.

This sequence joins TRBV11-2 and TRBJ2-5; 8 positions match TRBD2. From germline, CDR1 is SGHAT and CDR2 FQNNGV. This CDR3 has 16 residues. Losses at the gene ends were 4 bases for V and 0 bases for J; bases not matched to a gene: 7. This CDR3 is CASSSPSGYHQETQYF. The CDR3 DNA reads TGTGCCAGCAGCTCGCCTAGCGGGTATCACCAAGAGACCCAGTACTTC.

The chain employs TRBV12-3 or TRBV12-4 and TRBJ2-1; D remains ambiguous. V was clipped by 4 bases and J by 6 bases, with 10 bases between them. The CDR3 runs 13 residues. This CDR3 is CASSSQIANEQFF. DNA of the CDR3: TGTGCCAGCAGTTCCCAGATCGCCAATGAGCAGTTCTTC.

This clonotype was picked up many times. The chain uses TRBV12-3 or TRBV12-4 and TRBJ2-1; either TRBD1 or TRBD2 may fit D (5 bases each). This CDR3 comprises 15 residues. Between the trimmed V and J ends, which lost 1 base and 8 bases, there was a span of 15 bases. CDR3 sequence reads: CASSLDGTPEYEQFF. DNA for the CDR3: TGTGCCAGCAGTTTAGACGGGACCCCGGAGTATGAGCAGTTCTTC.

The chain carries TRBV11-2 and TRBJ1-2; 8 bases line up with TRBD1. Germline V gene lookup returns CDR1 SGHAT and CDR2 FQNNGV. The CDR3 spans 15 residues. With 0 bases clipped from V and 8 bases from J, the junction kept 8 bases outside the gene matches. The DNA of the CDR3 is TGTGCCAGCAGCTTAGATGATGACAGGGGAATGGGCTACACCTTC. Translating gives CASSLDDDRGMGYTF.